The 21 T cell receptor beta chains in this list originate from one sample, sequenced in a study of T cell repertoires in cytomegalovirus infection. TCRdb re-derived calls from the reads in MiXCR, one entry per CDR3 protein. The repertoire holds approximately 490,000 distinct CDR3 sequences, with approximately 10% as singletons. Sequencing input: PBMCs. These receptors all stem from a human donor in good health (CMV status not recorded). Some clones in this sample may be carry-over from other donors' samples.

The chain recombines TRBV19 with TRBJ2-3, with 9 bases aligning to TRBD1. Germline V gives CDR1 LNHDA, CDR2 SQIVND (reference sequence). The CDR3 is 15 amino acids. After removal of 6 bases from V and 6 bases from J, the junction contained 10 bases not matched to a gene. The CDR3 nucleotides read TGTGCCAGTAGCGCCGCGGACAGGGGATGGGATACGCAGTATTTT. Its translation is CASSAADRGWDTQYF.

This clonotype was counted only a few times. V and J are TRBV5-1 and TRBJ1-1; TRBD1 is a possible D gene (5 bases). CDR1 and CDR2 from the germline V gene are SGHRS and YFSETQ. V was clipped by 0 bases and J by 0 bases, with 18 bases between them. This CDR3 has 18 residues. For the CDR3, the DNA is TGCGCCAGCAGCTTGGCCCCGGCGGGGGGTGGAATGAACACTGAAGCTTTCTTT. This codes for CASSLAPAGGGMNTEAFF.

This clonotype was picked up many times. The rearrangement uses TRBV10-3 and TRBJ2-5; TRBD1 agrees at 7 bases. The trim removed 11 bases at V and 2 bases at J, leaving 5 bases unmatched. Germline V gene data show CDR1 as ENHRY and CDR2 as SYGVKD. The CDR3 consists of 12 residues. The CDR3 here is CASKGQQETQYF. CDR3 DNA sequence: TGTGCCTCCAAGGGACAGCAAGAGACCCAGTACTTC.

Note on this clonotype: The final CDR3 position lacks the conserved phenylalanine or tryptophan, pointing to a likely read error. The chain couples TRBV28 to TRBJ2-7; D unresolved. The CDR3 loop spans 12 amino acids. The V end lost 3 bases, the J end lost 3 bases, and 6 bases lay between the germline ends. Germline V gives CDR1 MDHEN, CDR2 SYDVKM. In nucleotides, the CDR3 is TGTGCCAGCAGTTTCAGCAGCTACGAGCAGTACCTC. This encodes CASSFSSYEQYL.

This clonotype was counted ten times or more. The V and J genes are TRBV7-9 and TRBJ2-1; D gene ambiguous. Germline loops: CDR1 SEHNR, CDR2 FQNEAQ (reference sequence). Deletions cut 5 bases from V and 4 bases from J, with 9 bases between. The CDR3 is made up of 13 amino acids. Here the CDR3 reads CASSLDNYNEQFF. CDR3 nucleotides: TGTGCCAGCAGCCTTGACAATTACAATGAGCAGTTCTTC.

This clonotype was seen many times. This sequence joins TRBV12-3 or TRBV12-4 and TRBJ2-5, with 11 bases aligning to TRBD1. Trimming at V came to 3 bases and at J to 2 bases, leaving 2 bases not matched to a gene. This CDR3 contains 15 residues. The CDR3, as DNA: TGTGCCAGCAGTTTTAGGGACAGGGGGCAAGAGACCCAGTACTTC. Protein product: CASSFRDRGQETQYF.

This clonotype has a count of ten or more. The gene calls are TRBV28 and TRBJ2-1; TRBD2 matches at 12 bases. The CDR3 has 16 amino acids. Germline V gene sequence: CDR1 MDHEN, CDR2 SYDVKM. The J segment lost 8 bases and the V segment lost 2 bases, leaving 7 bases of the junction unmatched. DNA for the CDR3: TGTGCCAGCAGTTTAGGGTCTAGCGGGAGGGTCGATGAGCAGTTCTTC. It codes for CASSLGSSGRVDEQFF.

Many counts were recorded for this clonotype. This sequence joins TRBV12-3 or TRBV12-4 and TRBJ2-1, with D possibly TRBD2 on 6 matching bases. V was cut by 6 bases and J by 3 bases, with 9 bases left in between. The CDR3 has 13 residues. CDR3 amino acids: CASRPGLYNEQFF. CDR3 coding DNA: TGTGCCAGCAGACCGGGACTCTACAATGAGCAGTTCTTC.

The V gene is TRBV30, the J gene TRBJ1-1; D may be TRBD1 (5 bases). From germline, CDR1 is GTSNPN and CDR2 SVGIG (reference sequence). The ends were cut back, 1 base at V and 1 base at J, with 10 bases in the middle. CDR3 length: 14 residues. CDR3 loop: CAWSGGMANTEAFF. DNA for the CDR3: TGTGCCTGGAGTGGGGGGATGGCGAACACTGAAGCTTTCTTT.

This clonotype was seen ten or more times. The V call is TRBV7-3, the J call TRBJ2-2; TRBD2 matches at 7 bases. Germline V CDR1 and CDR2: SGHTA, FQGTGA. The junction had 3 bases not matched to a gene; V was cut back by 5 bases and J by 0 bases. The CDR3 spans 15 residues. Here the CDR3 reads CASSPSGTNTGELFF. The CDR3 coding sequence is TGTGCCAGCAGCCCCAGCGGGACGAACACCGGGGAGCTGTTTTTT. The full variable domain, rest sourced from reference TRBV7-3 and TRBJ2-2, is GAGVSQTPSNKVTEKGKYVELRCDPISGHTALYWYRQSLGQGPEFLIYFQGTGAADDSGLPNDRFFAVRPEGSVSTLKIQRTERGDSAVYLCASSPSGTNTGELFFGEGSRLTVL.

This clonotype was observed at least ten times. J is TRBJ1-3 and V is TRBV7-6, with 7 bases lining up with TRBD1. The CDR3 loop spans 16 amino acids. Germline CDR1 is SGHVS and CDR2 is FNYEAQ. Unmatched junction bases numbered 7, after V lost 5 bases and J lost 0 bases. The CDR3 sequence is CASSQTGADSGNTIYF. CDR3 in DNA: TGTGCCAGCAGCCAAACAGGGGCCGACTCTGGAAACACCATATATTTT.

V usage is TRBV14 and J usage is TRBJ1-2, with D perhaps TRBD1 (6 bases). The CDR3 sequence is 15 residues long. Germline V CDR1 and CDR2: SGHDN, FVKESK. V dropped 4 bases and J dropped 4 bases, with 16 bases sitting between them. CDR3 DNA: TGTGCCAGCAGCCCGCTTACAGGGAACCCCTATGGCTACACCTTC. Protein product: CASSPLTGNPYGYTF. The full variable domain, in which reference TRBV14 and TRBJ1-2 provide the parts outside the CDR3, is EAGVTQFPSHSVIEKGQTVTLRCDPISGHDNLYWYRRVMGKEIKFLLHFVKESKQDESGMPNNRFLAERTGGTYSTLKVQPAELEDSGVYFCASSPLTGNPYGYTFGSGTRLTVV.

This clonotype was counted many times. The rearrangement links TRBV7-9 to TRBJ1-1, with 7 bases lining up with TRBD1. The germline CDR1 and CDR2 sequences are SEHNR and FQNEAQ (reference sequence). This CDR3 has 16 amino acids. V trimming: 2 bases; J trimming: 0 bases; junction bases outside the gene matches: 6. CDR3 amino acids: CASSLSPGGMNTEAFF. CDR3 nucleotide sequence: TGTGCCAGCAGCTTATCCCCAGGGGGAATGAACACTGAAGCTTTCTTT.

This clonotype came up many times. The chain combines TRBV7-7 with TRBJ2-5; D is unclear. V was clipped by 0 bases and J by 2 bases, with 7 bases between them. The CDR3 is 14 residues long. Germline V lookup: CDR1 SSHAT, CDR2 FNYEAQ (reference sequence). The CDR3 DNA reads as TGTGCCAGCAGCTTAGCGGGAAGGCAAGAGACCCAGTACTTC. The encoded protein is CASSLAGRQETQYF. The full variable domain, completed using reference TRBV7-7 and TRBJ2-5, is GAGVSQSPRYKVTKRGQDVTLRCDPISSHATLYWYQQALGQGPEFLTYFNYEAQPDKSGLPSDRFSAERPEGSISTLTIQRTEQRDSAMYRCASSLAGRQETQYFGPGTRLLVL.

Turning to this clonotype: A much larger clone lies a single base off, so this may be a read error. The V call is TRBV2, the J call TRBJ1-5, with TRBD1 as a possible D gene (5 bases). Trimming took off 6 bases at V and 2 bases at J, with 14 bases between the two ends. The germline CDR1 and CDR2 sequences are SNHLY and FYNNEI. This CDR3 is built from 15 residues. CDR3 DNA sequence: TGTGCCAGCAGCGGGGGGGGGGATGGCAATCAGCCCCAGCATTTT. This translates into CASSGGGDGNQPQHF.

CDR3 sequence reads: CASSYEVLSNEQFF. For the CDR3, the DNA is TGTGCCAGCAGTTACGAGGTACTTTCCAATGAGCAGTTCTTC. The chain carries TRBV6-5 and TRBJ2-1, with D unresolved. Germline V gives CDR1 MNHEY, CDR2 SVGAGI. The CDR3 has 14 residues. Trimming removed 2 bases from V and 6 bases from J, with 11 bases in between.

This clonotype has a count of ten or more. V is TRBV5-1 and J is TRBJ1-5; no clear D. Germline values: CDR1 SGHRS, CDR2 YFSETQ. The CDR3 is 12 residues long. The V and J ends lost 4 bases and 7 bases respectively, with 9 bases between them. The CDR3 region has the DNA TGCGCCAGCAGCATTACATTACAGCCCCAGCATTTT. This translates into CASSITLQPQHF.

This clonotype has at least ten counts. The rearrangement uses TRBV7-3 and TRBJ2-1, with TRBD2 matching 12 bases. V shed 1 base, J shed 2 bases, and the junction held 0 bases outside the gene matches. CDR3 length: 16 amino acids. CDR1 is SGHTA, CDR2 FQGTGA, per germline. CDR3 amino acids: CASSLRLAGAYNEQFF. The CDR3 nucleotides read TGTGCCAGCAGCTTAAGACTAGCGGGGGCCTACAATGAGCAGTTCTTC. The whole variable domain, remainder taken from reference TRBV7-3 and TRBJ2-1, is GAGVSQTPSNKVTEKGKYVELRCDPISGHTALYWYRQSLGQGPEFLIYFQGTGAADDSGLPNDRFFAVRPEGSVSTLKIQRTERGDSAVYLCASSLRLAGAYNEQFFGPGTRLTVL.

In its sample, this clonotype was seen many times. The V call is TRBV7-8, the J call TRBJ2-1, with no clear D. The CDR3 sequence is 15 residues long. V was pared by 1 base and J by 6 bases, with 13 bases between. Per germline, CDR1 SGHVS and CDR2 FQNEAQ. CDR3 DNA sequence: TGTGCCAGCAGCTTAGGAATGAAGACCCCCAATGAGCAGTTCTTC. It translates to CASSLGMKTPNEQFF.

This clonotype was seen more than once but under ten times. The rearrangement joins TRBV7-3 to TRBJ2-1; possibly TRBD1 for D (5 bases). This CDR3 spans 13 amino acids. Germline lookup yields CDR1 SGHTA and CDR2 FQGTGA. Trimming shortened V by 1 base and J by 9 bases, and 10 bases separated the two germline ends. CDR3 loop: CASSLMGRGEQFF. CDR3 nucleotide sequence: TGTGCCAGCAGCTTAATGGGGCGCGGTGAGCAGTTCTTC.

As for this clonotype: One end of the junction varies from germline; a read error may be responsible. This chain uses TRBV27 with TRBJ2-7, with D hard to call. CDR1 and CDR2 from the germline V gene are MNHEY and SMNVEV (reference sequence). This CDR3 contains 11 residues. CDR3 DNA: TGTGCCAGCAGTACCTCCCACGAGCAGTACTTC. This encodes CASSTSHEQYF.